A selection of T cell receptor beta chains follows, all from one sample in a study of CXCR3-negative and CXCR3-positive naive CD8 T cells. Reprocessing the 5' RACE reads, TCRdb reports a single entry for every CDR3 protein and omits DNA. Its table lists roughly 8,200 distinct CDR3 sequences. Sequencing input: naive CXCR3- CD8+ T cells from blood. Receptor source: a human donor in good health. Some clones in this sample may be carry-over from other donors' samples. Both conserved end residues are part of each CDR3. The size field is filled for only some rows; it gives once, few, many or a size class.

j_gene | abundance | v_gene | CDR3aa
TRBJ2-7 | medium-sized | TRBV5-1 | CASSSGQPYEQYF
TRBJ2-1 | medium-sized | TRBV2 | CASREGGFYNEQFF
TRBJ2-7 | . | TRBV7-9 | CASSLDYRGNEQYF
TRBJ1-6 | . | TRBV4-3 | CASSQDGNSPLHF
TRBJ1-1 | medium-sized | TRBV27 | CASSLGGNTEAFF
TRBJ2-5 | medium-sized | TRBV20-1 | CSARGFPDRSYQETQYF
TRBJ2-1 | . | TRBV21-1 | CASSKGKTGDPEFF
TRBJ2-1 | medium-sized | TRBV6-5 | CASSYSGNEQFF
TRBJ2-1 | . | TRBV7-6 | CASSQSSYNEQFF
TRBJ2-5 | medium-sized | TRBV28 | CASSPRTGDLQETQYF
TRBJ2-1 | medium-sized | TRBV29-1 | CSGGGLAGEVSYNEQFF
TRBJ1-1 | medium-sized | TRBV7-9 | CAINVGAIEAFF
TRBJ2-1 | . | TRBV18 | CASSPLTRTRYNEQFF
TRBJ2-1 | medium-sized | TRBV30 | CAWSEYNEQFF
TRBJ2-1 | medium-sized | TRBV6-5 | CASRSTYGTGYNEQFF